This TCR beta chain was identified in a study of vaccination and CD4 T cells after COVID-19. Study in general: Overlapping SARS-CoV-2, HCoV-NL63, HCoV-OC43 and HCoV-229E spike peptides were used to stimulate cells.

Trimming left V 5 bases short and J 5 bases short, with 16 bases between. This CDR3 spans 14 amino acids. The germline CDR1 and CDR2 sequences are LGHNA and YSLEER. The Oncomine TCR Beta short-read assay was applied to DNA of cultured CD4+ T cells. TCRdb passed the PCR reads through MiXCR, listing each CDR3 protein once. The sample contains around 16,000 distinct CDR3 sequences, about half of which appear only once. In the case of this clonotype: Its antigen is unidentified.

Time point reported: late sampling 161 to 241 days after vaccination in a few convalescent patients. Treatment described: approximately 9-day PBMC culture with coronavirus spike peptide pools or control peptides (ViraFEST assay). Culture conditions combined about 2 million PBMCs per well with 9.5 to 10 IU/ml IL-2 and 7.5 to 10 ug/ml peptide pools. This chain connects TRBV4-3 to TRBJ2-7; D is perhaps TRBD2 (6 bases). The starting material was CD4+ T cells from blood, cultured in vitro, obtained about 7 months after SARS-CoV-2 vaccination. The TCR sequence derives from a human donor who had recovered from COVID-19. CDR3 DNA: TGCGCCAGCAGCTCAACTAGCAGCACCGACGAGCAGTACTTC. This gives the protein CASSSTSSTDEQYF.